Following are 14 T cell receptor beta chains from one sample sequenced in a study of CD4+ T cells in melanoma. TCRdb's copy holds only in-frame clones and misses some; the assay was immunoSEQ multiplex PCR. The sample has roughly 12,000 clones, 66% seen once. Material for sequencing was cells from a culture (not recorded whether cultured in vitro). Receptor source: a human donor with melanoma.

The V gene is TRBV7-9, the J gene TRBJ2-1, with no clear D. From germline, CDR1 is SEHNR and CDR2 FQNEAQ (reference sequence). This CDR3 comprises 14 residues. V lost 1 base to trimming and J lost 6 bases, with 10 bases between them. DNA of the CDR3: TGTGCCAGCAGCTTAGGGATAGTTCGCAATGAGCAGTTCTTC. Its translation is CASSLGIVRNEQFF.

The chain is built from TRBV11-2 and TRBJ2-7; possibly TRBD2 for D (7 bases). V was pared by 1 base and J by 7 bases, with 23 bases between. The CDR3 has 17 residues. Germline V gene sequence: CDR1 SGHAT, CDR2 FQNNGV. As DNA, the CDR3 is TGTGCCAGCAGCTTAGGGGGGGCCGGGACTACCGCCTGGGAGCAGTACTTC. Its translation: CASSLGGAGTTAWEQYF.

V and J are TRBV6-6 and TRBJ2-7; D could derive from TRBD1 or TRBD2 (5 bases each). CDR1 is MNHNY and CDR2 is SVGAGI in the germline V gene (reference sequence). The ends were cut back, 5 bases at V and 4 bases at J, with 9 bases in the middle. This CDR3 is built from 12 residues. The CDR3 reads CASSVWGYEQYF. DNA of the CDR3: TGTGCCAGCAGTGTCTGGGGGTACGAGCAGTACTTC.

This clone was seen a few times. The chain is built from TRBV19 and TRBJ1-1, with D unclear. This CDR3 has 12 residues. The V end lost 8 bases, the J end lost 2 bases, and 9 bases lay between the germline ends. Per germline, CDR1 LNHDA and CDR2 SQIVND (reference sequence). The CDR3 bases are TGTGCCAGTGGGGAGCGAAACACTGAAGCTTTCTTT. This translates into CASGERNTEAFF.

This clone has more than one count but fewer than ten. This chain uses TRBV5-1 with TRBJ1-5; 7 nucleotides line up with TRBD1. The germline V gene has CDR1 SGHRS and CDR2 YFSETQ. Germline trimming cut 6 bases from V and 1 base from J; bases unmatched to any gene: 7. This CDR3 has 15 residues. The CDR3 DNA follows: TGCGCCAGCAAAGAAGGGGGCACGAGCAATCAGCCCCAGCATTTT. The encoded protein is CASKEGGTSNQPQHF.

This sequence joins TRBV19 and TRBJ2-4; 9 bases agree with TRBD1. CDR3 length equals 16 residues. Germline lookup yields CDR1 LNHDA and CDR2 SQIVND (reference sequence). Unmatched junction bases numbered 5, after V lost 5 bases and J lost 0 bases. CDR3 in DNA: TGTGCCAGTAGTCGGGACAGGGTTCAAGCCAAAAACATTCAGTACTTC. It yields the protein CASSRDRVQAKNIQYF.

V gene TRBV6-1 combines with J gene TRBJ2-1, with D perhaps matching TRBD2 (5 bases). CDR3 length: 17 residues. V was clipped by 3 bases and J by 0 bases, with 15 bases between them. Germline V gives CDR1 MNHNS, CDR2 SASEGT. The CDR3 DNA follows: TGTGCCAGCAGTGAGCAAAAACTAGTGGGCTCCTACAATGAGCAGTTCTTC. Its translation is CASSEQKLVGSYNEQFF.

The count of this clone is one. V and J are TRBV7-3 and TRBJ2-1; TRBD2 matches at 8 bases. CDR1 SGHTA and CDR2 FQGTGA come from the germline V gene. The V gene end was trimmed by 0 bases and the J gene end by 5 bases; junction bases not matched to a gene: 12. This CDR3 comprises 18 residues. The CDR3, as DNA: TGTGCCAGCAGCTTAACGAGGGATAAGCGGGGGAGCGACAATGAGCAGTTCTTC. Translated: CASSLTRDKRGSDNEQFF.

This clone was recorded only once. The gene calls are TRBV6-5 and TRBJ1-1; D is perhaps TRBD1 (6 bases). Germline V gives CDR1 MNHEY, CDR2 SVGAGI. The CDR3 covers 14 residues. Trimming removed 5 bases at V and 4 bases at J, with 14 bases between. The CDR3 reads CASSGGRKSTEAFF. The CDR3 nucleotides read TGTGCCAGCAGTGGGGGGCGGAAAAGCACTGAAGCTTTCTTT.

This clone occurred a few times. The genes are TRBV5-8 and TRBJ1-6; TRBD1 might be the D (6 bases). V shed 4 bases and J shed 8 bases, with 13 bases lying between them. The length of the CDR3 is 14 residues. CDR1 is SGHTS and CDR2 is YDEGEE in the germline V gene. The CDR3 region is CASSRDRLYSPLHF. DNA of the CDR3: TGTGCCAGCAGCCGCGACAGGTTATATTCACCCCTCCACTTT.

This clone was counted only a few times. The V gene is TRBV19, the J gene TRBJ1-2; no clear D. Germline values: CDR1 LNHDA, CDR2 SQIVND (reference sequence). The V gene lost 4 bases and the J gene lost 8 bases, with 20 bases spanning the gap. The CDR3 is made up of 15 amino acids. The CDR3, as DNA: TGTGCCAGTAGTACTAAACCGGGCCCCCTTCGGGGCTACACCTTC. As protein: CASSTKPGPLRGYTF.

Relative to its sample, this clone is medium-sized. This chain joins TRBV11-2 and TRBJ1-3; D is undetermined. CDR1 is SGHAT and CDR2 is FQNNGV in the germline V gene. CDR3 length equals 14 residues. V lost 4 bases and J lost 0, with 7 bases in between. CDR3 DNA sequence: TGTGCCAGCAGCTCTATTACCTCTGGAAACACCATATATTTT. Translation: CASSSITSGNTIYF.

The CDR3 DNA sequence: TGTGCCAGCAGCCCTGGGGGATTCAATCAGCCCCAGCATTTT. Its translation: CASSPGGFNQPQHF. V gene TRBV25-1 combines with J gene TRBJ1-5; D might be TRBD1 (5 bases). Trimming took 6 bases from V and 3 from J, leaving 12 bases between them. The CDR3 consists of 14 residues. Germline CDR1 is MGHDK and CDR2 is SYGVNS.

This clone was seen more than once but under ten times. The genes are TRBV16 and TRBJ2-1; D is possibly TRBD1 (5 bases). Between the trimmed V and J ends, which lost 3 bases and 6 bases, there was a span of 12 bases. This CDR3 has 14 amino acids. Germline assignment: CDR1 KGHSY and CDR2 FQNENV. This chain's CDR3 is CASSHLTALNEQFF. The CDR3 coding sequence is TGTGCCAGCAGCCACTTGACAGCGCTCAATGAGCAGTTCTTC.